This is a list of T cell receptor beta chains from one sample in a study of blood T cells in healthy people across ages. TCRdb analysed the 5' RACE reads with MiXCR anew, one entry per CDR3 protein. The sample includes roughly 1.9 million distinct CDR3 sequences, approximately 39% seen only once; the top ten take about 21%. The sequenced sample consisted of blood. These receptors all stem from a human donor in good health. The CDR3 runs from the conserved cysteine through the conserved F or W. The order of the fields is J gene, D gene, V gene, clone size, CDR3 protein, CDR3 DNA. The D gene is left open where the match is weak. Clone size is shown for a subset of rows, as once, few, many or a class of expanded clone.

j_gene: TRBJ2-3
d_gene: .
v_gene: TRBV29-1
abundance: .
CDR3aa: CSVDQGLVGDTQYF
CDR3nt: TGCAGCGTGGATCAGGGATTAGTTGGGGATACGCAGTATTTT

j_gene: TRBJ1-1
d_gene: TRBD1
v_gene: TRBV7-2
abundance: .
CDR3aa: CASGTGGGYTEAFF
CDR3nt: TGTGCCAGTGGGACAGGGGGGGGGTACACTGAAGCTTTCTTT

j_gene: TRBJ2-5
d_gene: .
v_gene: TRBV20-1
abundance: few
CDR3aa: CSASSRGEGETQYF
CDR3nt: TGCAGTGCTAGTAGTCGAGGGGAAGGGGAGACCCAGTACTTC

j_gene: TRBJ2-3
d_gene: .
v_gene: TRBV19
abundance: .
CDR3aa: CATQSAPGTDTQYF
CDR3nt: TGTGCCACCCAATCTGCCCCAGGCACAGATACGCAGTATTTT

j_gene: TRBJ2-4
d_gene: .
v_gene: TRBV19
abundance: .
CDR3aa: CASSIGGAKNIQYF
CDR3nt: TGTGCCAGTAGTATTGGGGGGGCCAAAAACATTCAGTACTTC

j_gene: TRBJ2-1
d_gene: TRBD1
v_gene: TRBV11-1
abundance: .
CDR3aa: CASTTTGSEDEQFF
CDR3nt: TGTGCCAGCACCACGACAGGGTCCGAGGATGAGCAGTTCTTC

j_gene: TRBJ2-7
d_gene: .
v_gene: TRBV5-6
abundance: few
CDR3aa: CASSSTLSSYEQYF
CDR3nt: TGTGCCAGCAGCTCCACATTGTCCTCCTACGAGCAGTACTTC

j_gene: TRBJ2-5
d_gene: TRBD1
v_gene: TRBV29-1
abundance: .
CDR3aa: CSVFAYRGLETQYF
CDR3nt: TGCAGCGTTTTCGCCTACAGGGGGTTGGAGACCCAGTACTTC

j_gene: TRBJ2-3
d_gene: .
v_gene: TRBV7-6
abundance: .
CDR3aa: CASSGITRTSPRDTQYF
CDR3nt: TGTGCCAGCAGCGGTATTACAAGGACAAGCCCGAGAGATACGCAGTATTTT

j_gene: TRBJ2-4
d_gene: TRBD1
v_gene: TRBV28
abundance: few
CDR3aa: CASSLSGTGGNIQYF
CDR3nt: TGTGCCAGCAGTCTATCCGGGACAGGGGGAAACATTCAGTACTTC

j_gene: TRBJ2-7
d_gene: .
v_gene: TRBV7-7
abundance: few
CDR3aa: CASSPGGLAGEQYF
CDR3nt: TGTGCCAGCAGTCCAGGGGGACTGGCGGGGGAGCAGTACTTC

j_gene: TRBJ2-5
d_gene: .
v_gene: TRBV11-3
abundance: .
CDR3aa: CASSLEVGGLETQYF
CDR3nt: TGTGCCAGCAGCTTAGAAGTCGGGGGCTTGGAGACCCAGTACTTC

j_gene: TRBJ2-3
d_gene: .
v_gene: TRBV7-9
abundance: .
CDR3aa: CASSSDFSQPDTQYF
CDR3nt: TGTGCCAGCAGCTCCGATTTTTCCCAACCGGATACGCAGTATTTT

j_gene: TRBJ1-1
d_gene: TRBD1
v_gene: TRBV27
abundance: .
CDR3aa: CASSYQGGSEAFF
CDR3nt: TGTGCCAGCAGTTATCAGGGGGGTTCTGAAGCTTTCTTT

j_gene: TRBJ2-1
d_gene: .
v_gene: TRBV4-2
abundance: .
CDR3aa: CASSQDLSRWNEQFF
CDR3nt: TGTGCCAGCAGCCAAGATTTATCCAGATGGAATGAGCAGTTCTTC

j_gene: TRBJ2-3
d_gene: TRBD2
v_gene: TRBV7-8
abundance: .
CDR3aa: CASSQRSGGAPDTQYF
CDR3nt: TGTGCCAGCAGCCAGAGGAGCGGGGGGGCCCCAGATACGCAGTATTTT

j_gene: TRBJ1-2
d_gene: .
v_gene: TRBV27
abundance: few
CDR3aa: CASSLKGTLYSYTF
CDR3nt: TGTGCCAGCAGTTTAAAAGGGACACTCTATAGCTACACCTTC

j_gene: TRBJ1-5
d_gene: .
v_gene: TRBV6-5
abundance: few
CDR3aa: CASRTTGYSNQPQHF
CDR3nt: TGTGCCAGCAGAACAACAGGGTATAGCAATCAGCCCCAGCATTTT

j_gene: TRBJ2-7
d_gene: TRBD1
v_gene: TRBV13
abundance: .
CDR3aa: CASSEGPGQGTEQYF
CDR3nt: TGTGCCAGCAGCGAAGGGCCCGGACAGGGCACAGAGCAGTACTTC

j_gene: TRBJ2-5
d_gene: .
v_gene: TRBV7-9
abundance: .
CDR3aa: CASSLSDSSQETQYF
CDR3nt: TGTGCCAGCAGCTTAAGTGACAGCTCTCAAGAGACCCAGTACTTC

j_gene: TRBJ2-3
d_gene: TRBD2
v_gene: TRBV20-1
abundance: .
CDR3aa: CSARPTSGTPTDTQYF
CDR3nt: TGCAGTGCTAGACCGACTAGCGGAACCCCCACAGATACGCAGTATTTT

j_gene: TRBJ2-5
d_gene: .
v_gene: TRBV20-1
abundance: .
CDR3aa: CSARGGATGEETQYF
CDR3nt: TGCAGTGCTAGGGGGGGGGCTACAGGGGAGGAGACCCAGTACTTC

j_gene: TRBJ2-5
d_gene: TRBD1
v_gene: TRBV5-4
abundance: .
CDR3aa: CASSVRTGGKGYERYF
CDR3nt: TGTGCCAGCAGCGTGAGGACAGGGGGAAAGGGGTACGAGCGGTACTTC

j_gene: TRBJ2-5
d_gene: .
v_gene: TRBV20-1
abundance: .
CDR3aa: CSAGSPSRKTQYF
CDR3nt: TGCAGTGCAGGAAGCCCCAGTCGGAAGACCCAGTACTTC

j_gene: TRBJ2-1
d_gene: .
v_gene: TRBV3-1
abundance: .
CDR3aa: CASSQAEDPRRQFF
CDR3nt: TGTGCCAGCAGCCAAGCGGAAGACCCCCGCAGACAGTTCTTC

j_gene: TRBJ2-7
d_gene: TRBD2
v_gene: TRBV28
abundance: few
CDR3aa: CASSFGGFRYEQYF
CDR3nt: TGTGCCAGCAGTTTCGGGGGGTTTCGGTACGAGCAGTACTTC

j_gene: TRBJ2-3
d_gene: TRBD2
v_gene: TRBV20-1
abundance: .
CDR3aa: CSALLERGLTDTQYF
CDR3nt: TGCAGTGCCCTTCTGGAGCGGGGTCTTACAGATACGCAGTATTTT

j_gene: TRBJ2-3
d_gene: .
v_gene: TRBV29-1
abundance: .
CDR3aa: CSADGYTGTQYF
CDR3nt: TGCAGCGCGGACGGGTACACAGGTACGCAGTATTTT

j_gene: TRBJ1-1
d_gene: .
v_gene: TRBV20-1
abundance: few
CDR3aa: CSASLGLAGYNEQFF
CDR3nt: TGCAGTGCTAGCCTGGGACTAGCGGGGTACAATGAGCAGTTCTTT

j_gene: TRBJ2-6
d_gene: TRBD1
v_gene: TRBV29-1
abundance: .
CDR3aa: CSVFWSGTGETGANVRTF
CDR3nt: TGCAGCGTCTTTTGGTCGGGGACAGGGGAAACTGGGGCCAACGTCCGGACTTTC

j_gene: TRBJ1-1
d_gene: TRBD1
v_gene: TRBV28
abundance: .
CDR3aa: CASSFGGGGRTEAFF
CDR3nt: TGTGCCAGCAGTTTTGGGGGAGGGGGCCGCACTGAAGCTTTCTTT

j_gene: TRBJ1-4
d_gene: TRBD1
v_gene: TRBV12-3/TRBV12-4
abundance: few
CDR3aa: CASRQTGFGNEKLFF
CDR3nt: TGTGCCAGCAGGCAGACAGGGTTCGGGAACGAAAAACTGTTTTTT

j_gene: TRBJ2-7
d_gene: .
v_gene: TRBV7-2
abundance: few
CDR3aa: CASSLGSGAATYEQYF
CDR3nt: TGTGCCAGCAGCTTAGGTTCGGGGGCGGCTACCTACGAGCAGTACTTC

j_gene: TRBJ2-5
d_gene: .
v_gene: TRBV12-3/TRBV12-4
abundance: .
CDR3aa: CASRRRDRWETQYF
CDR3nt: TGTGCCAGCCGCAGGCGGGACAGATGGGAGACCCAGTACTTC

j_gene: TRBJ2-1
d_gene: .
v_gene: TRBV20-1
abundance: .
CDR3aa: CSAGGFNNEQFF
CDR3nt: TGCAGTGCTGGGGGTTTTAACAATGAGCAGTTCTTC

j_gene: TRBJ1-1
d_gene: .
v_gene: TRBV27
abundance: few
CDR3aa: CASKKSYRDEAFF
CDR3nt: TGTGCCAGTAAGAAAAGTTACAGGGATGAAGCTTTCTTT

j_gene: TRBJ2-1
d_gene: TRBD2
v_gene: TRBV4-3
abundance: few
CDR3aa: CASSQDGSGNEQFF
CDR3nt: TGCGCCAGCAGCCAAGATGGTAGCGGGAATGAGCAGTTCTTC

j_gene: TRBJ2-1
d_gene: TRBD1
v_gene: TRBV10-3
abundance: .
CDR3aa: CAISSTGTGFFHEQFF
CDR3nt: TGTGCCATCAGTTCCACGGGGACAGGGTTTTTTCATGAGCAGTTCTTC

j_gene: TRBJ1-2
d_gene: .
v_gene: TRBV24-1
abundance: .
CDR3aa: CATSDYRAHGYTF
CDR3nt: TGTGCCACCAGTGATTACAGGGCACATGGCTACACCTTC

j_gene: TRBJ1-6
d_gene: TRBD1
v_gene: TRBV20-1
abundance: many
CDR3aa: CSARGTGAFWNSPLHF
CDR3nt: TGCAGTGCTAGAGGAACAGGGGCTTTCTGGAATTCACCCCTCCACTTT

j_gene: TRBJ1-1
d_gene: .
v_gene: TRBV20-1
abundance: .
CDR3aa: CSANPGGVLNTEAFF
CDR3nt: TGCAGTGCTAACCCCGGGGGGGTCTTGAACACTGAAGCTTTCTTT

j_gene: TRBJ2-7
d_gene: .
v_gene: TRBV15
abundance: many
CDR3aa: CATSMENSYEQYF
CDR3nt: TGTGCCACCAGCATGGAGAACTCCTACGAGCAGTACTTC

j_gene: TRBJ1-1
d_gene: TRBD1
v_gene: TRBV29-1
abundance: .
CDR3aa: CSVEARGAEAFF
CDR3nt: TGCAGCGTTGAAGCCAGGGGGGCTGAAGCTTTCTTT

j_gene: TRBJ2-3
d_gene: .
v_gene: TRBV4-2
abundance: few
CDR3aa: CASSQEQGLTDTQYF
CDR3nt: TGTGCCAGCAGCCAAGAACAGGGTCTCACAGATACGCAGTATTTT

j_gene: TRBJ2-7
d_gene: TRBD1
v_gene: TRBV28
abundance: .
CDR3aa: CATVGTGNNEQYF
CDR3nt: TGTGCCACAGTGGGGACAGGGAACAACGAGCAGTACTTC

j_gene: TRBJ2-4
d_gene: .
v_gene: TRBV29-1
abundance: .
CDR3aa: CSVEFNSGAQYF
CDR3nt: TGCAGCGTTGAATTCAACTCTGGAGCTCAGTACTTC

j_gene: TRBJ1-1
d_gene: TRBD1
v_gene: TRBV6-6
abundance: .
CDR3aa: CASSYSNDRGDEAFF
CDR3nt: TGTGCCAGCAGTTACTCCAATGACAGGGGGGATGAAGCTTTCTTT

j_gene: TRBJ2-7
d_gene: .
v_gene: TRBV7-2
abundance: .
CDR3aa: CASSPGTPLNEQYF
CDR3nt: TGTGCCAGCAGCCCAGGGACACCCCTAAACGAGCAGTACTTC

j_gene: TRBJ2-1
d_gene: .
v_gene: TRBV2
abundance: .
CDR3aa: CASHPLEHNEQFF
CDR3nt: TGTGCCAGCCACCCCCTCGAGCACAATGAGCAGTTCTTC

j_gene: TRBJ1-5
d_gene: TRBD1
v_gene: TRBV6-2/TRBV6-3
abundance: few
CDR3aa: CASTIRGVNQPQHF
CDR3nt: TGTGCCAGCACCATCAGGGGGGTGAATCAGCCCCAGCATTTT

j_gene: TRBJ1-2
d_gene: .
v_gene: TRBV12-3/TRBV12-4
abundance: few
CDR3aa: CASSLSEGNGYTF
CDR3nt: TGTGCCAGCAGTTTGAGTGAGGGAAATGGCTACACCTTC

j_gene: TRBJ1-6
d_gene: .
v_gene: TRBV12-3/TRBV12-4
abundance: .
CDR3aa: CASSFLTGGPILKGRSSPLHF
CDR3nt: TGTGCCAGCAGTTTTTTAACCGGGGGACCTATTCTCAAAGGGAGAAGTTCACCCCTCCACTTT

j_gene: TRBJ2-5
d_gene: TRBD1
v_gene: TRBV6-6
abundance: few
CDR3aa: CASSYHSRGLGETQYF
CDR3nt: TGTGCCAGCAGTTACCACTCGAGGGGGCTGGGGGAGACCCAGTACTTC

j_gene: TRBJ1-1
d_gene: .
v_gene: TRBV5-1
abundance: .
CDR3aa: CASSLAGLMNTGAFF
CDR3nt: TGCGCCAGCAGCTTGGCAGGGCTGATGAACACTGGAGCTTTCTTT